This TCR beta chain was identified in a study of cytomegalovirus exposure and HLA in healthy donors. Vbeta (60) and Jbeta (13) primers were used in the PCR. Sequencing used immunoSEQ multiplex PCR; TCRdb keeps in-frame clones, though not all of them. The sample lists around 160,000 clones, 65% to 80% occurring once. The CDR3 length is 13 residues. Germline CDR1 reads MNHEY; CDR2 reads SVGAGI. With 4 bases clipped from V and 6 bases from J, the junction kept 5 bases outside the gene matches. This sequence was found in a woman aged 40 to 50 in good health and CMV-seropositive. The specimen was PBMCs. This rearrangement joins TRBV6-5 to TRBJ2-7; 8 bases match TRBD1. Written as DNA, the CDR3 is TGTGCCAGCAGTTCCCGACAGGGGCTCGAGCAGTACTTC. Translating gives CASSSRQGLEQYF.